This is a list of T cell receptor beta chains from one sample in a study of identical twins. Via MiXCR, TCRdb re-called the 5' RACE reads, giving one row per CDR3 protein. The sample holds 200,000 to 250,000 distinct CDR3 sequences, around 6.9% seen once. These data also featured in a second study, about yellow fever vaccine responses in identical twins.

The sequenced material came from memory (CD45RO+) T cells sorted from blood. The receptor set was obtained from a woman between 18 and 29 years old in good health. Each CDR3 is given with its conserved first and last residue. The order of the fields is J gene, D gene, V gene, clone size, CDR3 protein, CDR3 DNA. D genes are given only for firm matches. The size of a clone is reported for some rows only, either as once, few or many, or as a class for expanded clones.

>TRBJ2-7|NA|TRBV19|NA
CASSSIGYEQYF
TGTGCCAGTAGCTCAATAGGTTACGAGCAGTACTTC
>TRBJ2-7|TRBD1|TRBV5-1|many
CASSTGTGNAYEQYF
TGCGCCAGCAGTACCGGGACAGGGAACGCCTACGAGCAGTACTTC
>TRBJ1-5|NA|TRBV4-1|many
CASSQGGGGGNQPQHF
TGCGCCAGCAGCCAGGGTGGCGGGGGGGGAAATCAGCCCCAGCATTTT
>TRBJ2-7|TRBD2|TRBV5-1|many
CASRLAATYEQYF
TGCGCCAGCCGACTAGCGGCGACATACGAGCAGTACTTC
>TRBJ2-2|NA|TRBV27|many
CASSWREDTGELFF
TGTGCCAGCAGTTGGAGGGAGGACACCGGGGAGCTGTTTTTT
>TRBJ2-1|TRBD2|TRBV3-1|many
CASRLAGPDNEQFF
TGTGCCAGCAGACTAGCGGGGCCTGACAATGAGCAGTTCTTC
>TRBJ2-2|NA|TRBV28|few
CASSLFRGRQGDTGELFF
TGTGCCAGCAGTTTATTTCGGGGGAGACAGGGCGACACCGGGGAGCTGTTTTTT
>TRBJ2-5|NA|TRBV18|NA
CASSPRAGRQETQYF
TGTGCCAGCTCACCCCGTGCAGGCAGGCAAGAGACCCAGTACTTC
>TRBJ1-5|NA|TRBV15|many
CATSRDYREGQPQHF
TGTGCCACCAGCAGAGATTACAGGGAGGGTCAGCCCCAGCATTTT
>TRBJ2-2|NA|TRBV7-9|few
CASSLSENTGELFF
TGTGCCAGCAGCTTATCGGAGAACACCGGGGAGCTGTTTTTT
>TRBJ2-6|NA|TRBV6-1|few
CASSVILGDSGANVLTF
TGTGCCAGCAGCGTTATATTAGGGGACTCTGGGGCCAACGTCCTGACTTTC
>TRBJ2-3|NA|TRBV7-2|NA
CASSPRTDDTQYF
TGTGCCAGCAGCCCGCGGACTGACGATACGCAGTATTTT
>TRBJ1-1|NA|TRBV3-1|NA
CASSQGGGLTEAFF
TGTGCCAGCAGCCAAGGGGGGGGCCTCACTGAAGCTTTCTTT
>TRBJ2-2|NA|TRBV7-2|many
CASSLQAVSNTGELFF
TGTGCCAGCAGCTTACAGGCAGTTTCGAACACCGGGGAGCTGTTTTTT
>TRBJ2-5|NA|TRBV7-8|many
CASSLVAGGWETQYF
TGTGCCAGCAGCTTGGTCGCTGGGGGCTGGGAGACCCAGTACTTC
>TRBJ2-3|NA|TRBV12-5|many
CASGLGQGADTQYF
TGTGCTAGTGGTTTGGGGCAGGGAGCAGATACGCAGTATTTT
>TRBJ2-3|NA|TRBV7-2|few
CASSSRIGTDTQYF
TGTGCCAGCAGCTCCCGGATAGGCACAGATACGCAGTATTTT
>TRBJ2-3|NA|TRBV29-1|many
CSVVMAKDTQYF
TGCAGCGTTGTAATGGCAAAAGATACGCAGTATTTT
>TRBJ1-2|NA|TRBV29-1|few
CSVEISGGGGYTF
TGCAGCGTTGAAATATCGGGAGGGGGTGGCTACACCTTC
>TRBJ2-1|TRBD2|TRBV7-9|NA
CAGRRLAGVYSEQFF
TGTGCCGGCAGGAGACTAGCGGGAGTTTATAGTGAGCAGTTCTTC
>TRBJ2-7|NA|TRBV6-1|NA
CASSDPPGGAYEQYF
TGTGCCAGCAGTGACCCCCCCGGGGGAGCTTACGAGCAGTACTTC
>TRBJ2-1|NA|TRBV19|few
CASSIGTAGQFF
TGTGCCAGTAGTATAGGGACGGCAGGTCAGTTCTTC
>TRBJ2-5|NA|TRBV14|many
CASSAGLETQYF
TGTGCCAGCAGTGCGGGGTTAGAGACCCAGTACTTC
>TRBJ2-1|TRBD2|TRBV29-1|many
CSVGLAGVTEQFF
TGCAGCGTTGGACTAGCGGGAGTCACTGAGCAGTTCTTC
>TRBJ2-5|TRBD1|TRBV27|few
CASSFEGTGQETQYF
TGTGCCAGCAGTTTCGAGGGGACAGGCCAAGAGACCCAGTACTTC
>TRBJ2-2|TRBD2|TRBV12-3/TRBV12-4|many
CASPTGLATGELFF
TGTGCCAGCCCAACTGGACTAGCCACCGGGGAGCTGTTTTTT
>TRBJ2-7|NA|TRBV21-1|NA
CASSLRQGSWLAEFATYEQYF
TGTGCCAGCAGCCTCCGACAGGGGTCGTGGCTAGCCGAATTCGCAACCTACGAGCAGTACTTC
>TRBJ1-2|NA|TRBV19|few
CASSSRLLNYGYTF
TGTGCCAGTAGTTCGAGGCTACTTAACTATGGCTACACCTTC
>TRBJ1-1|TRBD1|TRBV3-1|few
CASSLPDRESEAFF
TGTGCCAGCAGCTTACCGGACAGGGAATCTGAAGCTTTCTTT
>TRBJ2-7|TRBD2|TRBV5-1|many
CASSLGSGRTPEQYF
TGCGCCAGCAGCTTGGGTAGCGGGAGGACCCCTGAGCAGTACTTC
>TRBJ2-1|NA|TRBV14|few
CASSRFRVLEANEQFF
TGTGCCAGCAGCCGGTTTCGGGTGTTGGAGGCAAATGAGCAGTTCTTC
>TRBJ1-1|NA|TRBV5-1|many
CASSLLWKDTEAFF
TGCGCCAGCAGCTTGTTGTGGAAGGACACTGAAGCTTTCTTT
>TRBJ2-7|TRBD1|TRBV29-1|many
CSAQGQATYEQYF
TGCAGCGCCCAGGGACAGGCCACCTACGAGCAGTACTTC
>TRBJ1-5|NA|TRBV5-8|NA
CASSYTGLSSNQPQHF
TGTGCCAGCAGCTATACAGGTCTCTCTAGCAATCAGCCCCAGCATTTT
>TRBJ1-5|TRBD1|TRBV27|many
CASSSGQVGNQPQHF
TGTGCCAGCAGCTCGGGACAGGTCGGCAATCAGCCCCAGCATTTT
>TRBJ2-2|TRBD1|TRBV5-1|many
CASSSAGGNTGELFF
TGCGCCAGCAGCTCAGCAGGGGGGAACACCGGGGAGCTGTTTTTT
>TRBJ2-1|TRBD1|TRBV15|few
CATSREGGGSYNEQFF
TGTGCCACCAGCAGAGAAGGGGGCGGCTCCTACAATGAGCAGTTCTTC
>TRBJ2-1|NA|TRBV27|few
CASSLFARNSDNEQFF
TGTGCCAGCAGTTTATTTGCCAGAAACAGCGACAATGAGCAGTTCTTC
>TRBJ2-5|NA|TRBV20-1|many
CSAPGVVQETQYF
TGCAGTGCCCCTGGGGTGGTCCAAGAGACCCAGTACTTC
>TRBJ1-2|NA|TRBV29-1|few
CSVMINYGYTF
TGCAGCGTCATGATTAACTATGGCTACACCTTC
>TRBJ2-2|TRBD2|TRBV27|NA
CASRTGTRAGELFF
TGTGCCAGCAGAACCGGGACTAGGGCCGGGGAGCTGTTTTTT